This T cell receptor (beta chain) was obtained from a study of OX40 agonist ivuxolimab in advanced cancers. The wider study: Anti-PD-1, anti-PD-L1 or anti-CTLA-4 therapy given earlier was allowed, and 40% had some.

The CDR3 spans 15 residues. Trimming stripped 1 base from V and 2 bases from J, with 9 bases between. Germline loops: CDR1 GTSNPN, CDR2 SVGIG (reference sequence). Study-wide findings and caveats: Blood T cells, both CD4+ and CD8+, expanded clonally by week 6 at 0.1 to 3.0 mg/kg.

As regards this clone: The target antigen is unknown.

The data were produced by immunoSEQ multiplex PCR, yet TCRdb's version contains in-frame clones alone and is incomplete. The sample has some 50,000 clones; 88% are singletons. The chain uses TRBV30 and TRBJ1-6; D possibly corresponds to TRBD1 (5 bases). This TCR derives from an adult with an advanced solid tumor such as melanoma, head and neck, liver or kidney cancer. Sample: CD4+ or CD8+ T cells sorted from blood, taken in a trial of the OX40 agonist ivuxolimab. In DNA form, the CDR3 reads TGTGCCTGGAGTGGCAGGGTCGCCTATAATTCACCCCTCCACTTT. Its translation: CAWSGRVAYNSPLHF.